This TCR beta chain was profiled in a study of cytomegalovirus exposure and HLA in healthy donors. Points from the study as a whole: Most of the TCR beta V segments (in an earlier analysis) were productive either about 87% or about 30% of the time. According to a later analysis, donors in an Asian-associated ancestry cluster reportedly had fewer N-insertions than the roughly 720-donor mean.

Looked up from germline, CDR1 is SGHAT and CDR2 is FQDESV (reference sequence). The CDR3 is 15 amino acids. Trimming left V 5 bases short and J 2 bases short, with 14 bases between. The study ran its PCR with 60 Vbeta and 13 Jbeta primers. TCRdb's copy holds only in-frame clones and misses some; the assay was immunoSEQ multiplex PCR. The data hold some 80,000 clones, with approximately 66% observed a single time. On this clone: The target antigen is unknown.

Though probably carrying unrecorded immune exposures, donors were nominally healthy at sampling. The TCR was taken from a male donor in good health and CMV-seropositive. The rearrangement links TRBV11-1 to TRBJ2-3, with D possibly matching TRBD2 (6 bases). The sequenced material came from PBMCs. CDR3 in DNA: TGTGCCAGCAGCACCCGGGACTCCTTCACAGATACGCAGTATTTT. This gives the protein CASSTRDSFTDTQYF.